One sample yielded the 15 T cell receptor beta chains listed below, sequenced in a study of shared clonotypes between healthy human individuals. Sequencing used immunoSEQ multiplex PCR; TCRdb keeps in-frame clones, though not all of them. Of about 960,000 clones listed, approximately 80% were seen once; the top ten hold over 1.3%. Sequencing used memory CD4+ T cells sorted from blood. Noted subset: CD45RA-negative fraction. Source of these receptors: a man in his late teens or twenties in good health.

J is TRBJ2-7 and V is TRBV7-2; D is perhaps TRBD2 (6 bases). Germline V gene sequence: CDR1 SGHTA, CDR2 FQGNSA. The CDR3 extends over 13 amino acids. V lost 1 base and J lost 6, with 10 bases in between. CDR3 region: CASSLVREFEQYF. In nucleotides, the CDR3 is TGTGCCAGCAGCTTAGTACGGGAGTTCGAGCAGTACTTC.

This clone was observed a few times. The genes are TRBV25-1 and TRBJ2-1; D is perhaps TRBD1 or TRBD2 (5 bases each). The CDR3 sequence is 14 residues long. Germline values: CDR1 MGHDK, CDR2 SYGVNS. V shed 6 bases and J shed 9 bases, with 18 bases lying between them. DNA of the CDR3: TGTGCCAGCAGGGACCCGGGACCCGAAAGTGAGCAGTTCTTC. It is translated as CASRDPGPESEQFF.

This clone appeared a few times. The V gene is TRBV5-8, the J gene TRBJ2-1; possible D gene TRBD1, 6 bases. The germline V and J ends were trimmed by 0 bases and 7 bases, with 23 bases remaining between them. The germline CDR1 and CDR2 sequences are SGHTS and YDEGEE. The CDR3 is 18 residues long. CDR3 protein: CASSLAYLGQLFLNEQFF. CDR3 nucleotide sequence: TGTGCCAGCAGCTTGGCCTATCTCGGACAGTTGTTTTTGAATGAGCAGTTCTTC.

DNA for the CDR3: TGTGCCAGCAGTTCTAGCTACATCTCCTACGAGCAGTACTTC. Translation: CASSSSYISYEQYF. The chain has TRBV6-5 and TRBJ2-7, with D possibly TRBD2 on 5 matching bases. Germline lookup yields CDR1 MNHEY and CDR2 SVGAGI. The CDR3 totals 14 residues. Trimming removed 4 bases from V and 0 bases from J, with 10 bases in between.

The chain has TRBV7-9 and TRBJ1-4; D is perhaps TRBD1 (5 bases). Between the trimmed V and J ends, which lost 5 bases and 7 bases, there was a span of 17 bases. Germline loops: CDR1 SEHNR, CDR2 FQNEAQ (reference sequence). The CDR3 is 15 residues long. In DNA form, the CDR3 reads TGTGCCAGCAGCCCCGAGACAGCGAGCCGTGAAAAACTGTTTTTT. Amino acid sequence: CASSPETASREKLFF. Variable domain in full (rest from reference TRBV7-9 and TRBJ1-4): DTGVSQNPRHKITKRGQNVTFRCDPISEHNRLYWYRQTLGQGPEFLTYFQNEAQLEKSRLLSDRFSAERPKGSFSTLEIQRTEQGDSAMYLCASSPETASREKLFFGSGTQLSVL.

The chain joins TRBV30 to TRBJ2-3; 11 bases map to TRBD2. The germline CDR1 and CDR2 sequences are GTSNPN and SVGIG (reference sequence). This CDR3 contains 13 residues. The V and J ends lost 6 bases and 3 bases, in that order; junction bases with no gene match: 2. Here the CDR3 DNA reads TGTGCCTGTCTAGCGGGAGGAACAGATACGCAGTATTTT. It is translated as CACLAGGTDTQYF. Using reference TRBV30 and TRBJ2-3 for the parts outside the CDR3, the full variable domain is SQTIHQWPATLVQPVGSPLSLECTVEGTSNPNLYWYRQAAGRGLQLLFYSVGIGQISSEVPQNLSASRPQDRQFILSSKKLLLSDSGFYLCACLAGGTDTQYFGPGTRLTVL.

This sequence joins TRBV5-4 and TRBJ2-7; TRBD2 matches 7 bases. The CDR3 length is 15 residues. The trim removed 0 bases at V and 9 bases at J, leaving 12 bases unmatched. CDR1 is SGHNT and CDR2 is YYREEE in the germline V gene (reference sequence). The CDR3 loop is CASSLAGGGLRGQYF. In DNA, the CDR3 is TGTGCCAGCAGCTTGGCGGGCGGGGGACTACGCGGGCAGTACTTC.

This clone was observed a few times. V and J are TRBV7-8 and TRBJ1-1; D ambiguous. V was shortened by 3 bases and J by 0 bases, with 8 bases between the two germline ends. Germline CDR1 SGHVS, CDR2 FQNEAQ. This CDR3 region has 14 residues. The CDR3 DNA follows: TGTGCCAGCAGCTTTTCAGAAATGAACACTGAAGCTTTCTTT. Amino acid sequence: CASSFSEMNTEAFF.

This clone occurred a few times. The chain has TRBV5-6 and TRBJ2-2; 9 bases agree with TRBD1. The J segment lost 5 bases and the V segment lost 4 bases, leaving 15 bases of the junction unmatched. Germline V gene sequence: CDR1 SGHDT, CDR2 YYEEEE. This CDR3 is 18 amino acids long. The DNA for the CDR3 is TGTGCCAGCAGCGCGACCCTCGAACAGGGGGCGCGGACCGGGGAGCTGTTTTTT. Protein product: CASSATLEQGARTGELFF.

This clone was picked up a small number of times. This chain connects TRBV7-2 to TRBJ1-5; no clear D gene. Looked up from germline, CDR1 is SGHTA and CDR2 is FQGNSA. The CDR3 is made up of 13 amino acids. V was shortened by 8 bases and J by 3 bases, with 11 bases between the two germline ends. CDR3 region: CASGQGFNQPQHF. As DNA, the CDR3 is TGTGCCAGCGGGCAAGGTTTCAATCAGCCCCAGCATTTT.

Here the CDR3 DNA reads TGTGCCAGCAGCCCTCGGACTAGCGGGGGGGGCACAGATACGCAGTATTTT. Protein product: CASSPRTSGGGTDTQYF. The rearrangement links TRBV5-4 to TRBJ2-3, with 15 bases identical to TRBD2. CDR1 and CDR2 (germline): SGHNT, YYREEE (reference sequence). The CDR3 runs to 17 residues. J was trimmed by 1 base and V by 4 bases; bases with no gene match: 4.

The gene calls are TRBV6-1 and TRBJ1-6; D is unclear. The CDR3 consists of 13 residues. The V end lost 7 bases, the J end lost 4 bases, and 8 bases lay between the germline ends. CDR1 and CDR2 (germline): MNHNS, SASEGT. CDR3 nucleotides: TGTGCCAGCATTATCGGATATAATTCACCCCTCCACTTT. Translated, it gives CASIIGYNSPLHF.

The J gene is TRBJ1-1, the V gene TRBV5-1; 7 bases match TRBD1. This CDR3 is 13 amino acids long. The junction had 4 bases not matched to a gene; V was cut back by 1 base and J by 7 bases. Per germline, CDR1 SGHRS and CDR2 YFSETQ. The CDR3 DNA reads TGCGCCAGCAGCTTGCTTTGGACAGGTGAAGCTTTCTTT. This translates into CASSLLWTGEAFF.

This chain links TRBV2 with TRBJ2-7; 8 bases are shared with TRBD2. The CDR3 sequence is 14 residues long. The germline V gene has CDR1 SNHLY and CDR2 FYNNEI. The J segment lost 9 bases and the V segment lost 6 bases, leaving 13 bases of the junction unmatched. In DNA, the CDR3 is TGTGCCAGCAGGGAGCGGGGGTCATACTCAGGGCAGTACTTC. As protein: CASRERGSYSGQYF.

The V gene is TRBV6-1, the J gene TRBJ1-4, with D possibly being TRBD1 (6 bases). The CDR3 length is 15 residues. Per germline, CDR1 MNHNS and CDR2 SASEGT. V lost 6 bases, J lost 6 bases, and 17 bases lay in between. CDR3 amino acids: CASRDLRGFDEKLFF. CDR3 bases: TGTGCCAGCAGAGATCTCAGGGGATTCGATGAAAAACTGTTTTTT.